This is a list of T cell receptor beta chains from one sample in a study of OX40 agonist ivuxolimab in advanced cancers. Libraries were prepared by immunoSEQ multiplex PCR; TCRdb keeps only in-frame clonotypes and omits some of them. The table has approximately 45,000 clones, nearly 90% seen once; the top ten hold roughly 18%. Source: CD4+ or CD8+ T cells sorted from blood, taken in a trial of the OX40 agonist ivuxolimab. All receptors come from an adult with an advanced solid tumor such as melanoma, head and neck, liver or kidney cancer. The CDR3 runs from the conserved cysteine through the conserved F or W. Clone sizes are given selectively: once, few, many, or a class where the clone is expanded.

TRBJ1-2 | TRBV5-1 | large | CASSVGTNYGYTF
TRBJ1-2 | TRBV6-6 | medium-sized | CASRQGAGNGYTF
TRBJ2-3 | TRBV5-4 | - | CASSRDVDTQYF
TRBJ1-4 | TRBV11-2 | - | CASSLGNRGPNEKLFF
TRBJ2-1 | TRBV5-6 | - | CASSAWGRSYNEQFF
TRBJ1-4 | TRBV5-1 | - | CASSLGTDLEKLFF
TRBJ1-5 | TRBV7-8 | few | CASTPERGSNQPQHF
TRBJ2-2 | TRBV10-2 | - | CASIEAGGGTTGELFF
TRBJ2-1 | TRBV2 | - | CASSAGQGNEQFF
TRBJ2-3 | TRBV7-3 | - | CASSLTTGLIPDTQYF
TRBJ2-5 | TRBV6-5 | - | CASSYSPAGTETQYF
TRBJ1-5 | TRBV5-6 | - | CASSQESDQPQHF
TRBJ1-5 | TRBV19 | few | CASRRQASNQPQHF
TRBJ2-3 | TRBV12-5 | - | CASAPASGGATDTQYF
TRBJ1-1 | TRBV4-2 | - | CASSQPGRELEAFF
TRBJ2-1 | TRBV4-3 | - | CASSPGQGWNEQFF
TRBJ2-1 | TRBV15 | - | CATSRERLGRTYNEQFF
TRBJ1-1 | TRBV19 | - | CASSYRVNTEAFF
TRBJ2-2 | TRBV10-2 | - | CASSEDNLGTGELFF
TRBJ1-5 | TRBV6-1 | few | CASSENSPGQGYYSNQPQHF
TRBJ1-2 | TRBV5-6 | - | CASSSLWQGYYGYTF
TRBJ1-2 | TRBV30 | - | CAWIRARGARNYGYTF